This TCR beta chain was profiled in a study of blood T cell repertoires in COVID-19. Germline V gene data show CDR1 as LGHDT and CDR2 as YNNKEL (reference sequence). CDR3 length: 14 residues. V was clipped by 4 bases and J by 7 bases, with 13 bases between them. Sequencing used immunoSEQ multiplex PCR; TCRdb keeps in-frame clones, though not all of them. The sample carries approximately 250,000 clones, less than 90% recorded once. The sequence came from a woman aged 40 to 49 who had recovered from COVID-19. The sequenced sample was peripheral blood. The genes are TRBV3-1 (or the pseudogene TRBV3-2) and TRBJ2-2; a weak D match, TRBD2 (5 bases). The chain's CDR3 is CASSLVQSGGELFF. CDR3 bases: TGTGCCAGCAGCCTCGTGCAGAGCGGCGGGGAGCTGTTTTTT.